Listed here are 18 T cell receptor beta chains from one sample, sequenced in a study of Graves' ophthalmopathy and Graves' hyperthyroidism. Researchers took RNA transcripts and amplified TCR beta CDR3 regions from them. Second-round multiplex PCR followed a first-round RT-PCR using HTBI primers. TCRdb itself ran the multiplex PCR reads through MiXCR, one entry per CDR3 protein. The repertoire holds more than 550,000 distinct CDR3 sequences, 35% to 50% seen once, with 3.3% in the top ten. Sequencing was done on a sample of peripheral blood. Receptors were obtained from an adult man with Graves' ophthalmopathy.

This clonotype was seen many times. The gene calls are TRBV12-3 or TRBV12-4 and TRBJ1-5; D ambiguous. Deletions cut 3 bases from V and 5 bases from J, with 8 bases between. The length of the CDR3 is 13 residues. CDR3 nucleotides: TGTGCCAGCAGTTTCAGGTACCATCAGCCCCAGCATTTT. Its protein product is CASSFRYHQPQHF.

V and J are TRBV28 and TRBJ1-5, with a weak D call TRBD1 (6 bases). This CDR3 has 15 residues. V lost 7 bases to trimming and J lost 0 bases, with 13 bases between them. Per germline, CDR1 MDHEN and CDR2 SYDVKM. The CDR3 sequence is CASIPRTASNQPQHF. CDR3 sequence (DNA): TGTGCCAGCATCCCTCGGACAGCTAGCAATCAGCCCCAGCATTTT. Together with reference TRBV28 and TRBJ1-5, the CDR3 gives the full variable domain: DVKVTQSSRYLVKRTGEKVFLECVQDMDHENMFWYRQDPGLGLRLIYFSYDVKMKEKGDIPEGYSVSREKKERFSLILESASTNQTSMYLCASIPRTASNQPQHFGDGTRLSIL.

This clonotype was found a few times. V usage is TRBV19 and J usage is TRBJ1-2; no clear D. Germline CDR1 and CDR2: LNHDA and SQIVND (reference sequence). The CDR3 has 14 amino acids. The germline V and J ends were trimmed by 1 base and 3 bases, with 9 bases remaining between them. The CDR3 DNA is TGTGCCAGTAGTATAGGGTTGGGATACTATGGCTACACCTTC. Protein product: CASSIGLGYYGYTF.

The chain recombines TRBV9 with TRBJ2-7, with D perhaps matching TRBD1 or TRBD2 (6 bases each). This CDR3 is built from 15 residues. Germline assignment: CDR1 SGDLS and CDR2 YYNGEE. Trimming shortened V by 0 bases and J by 3 bases, and 13 bases separated the two germline ends. The DNA for the CDR3 is TGTGCCAGCAGCGTAGGGGGAAGGGGGGTCTACGAGCAGTACTTC. The encoded protein is CASSVGGRGVYEQYF.

This clonotype was recorded many times. This sequence joins TRBV5-5 and TRBJ1-6; D is uncertain. The CDR3 is made up of 15 amino acids. V was cut by 1 base and J by 8 bases, with 13 bases left in between. Germline CDR1 is SGHKS and CDR2 is YYEKEE (reference sequence). As DNA, the CDR3 is TGTGCCAGCAGCTTGATTCGGGGTGTAGATTCACCCCTCCACTTT. Protein product: CASSLIRGVDSPLHF. Full variable domain (missing parts from reference TRBV5-5 and TRBJ1-6): DAGVTQSPTHLIKTRGQQVTLRCSPISGHKSVSWYQQVLGQGPQFIFQYYEKEERGRGNFPDRFSARQFPNYSSELNVNALLLGDSALYLCASSLIRGVDSPLHFGNGTRLTVT.

Ten or more counts support this clonotype. The CDR3 DNA sequence: TGTGCCAGCAGCTTAGCGGGGGGGTACCAAGAGACCCAGTACTTC. It translates to CASSLAGGYQETQYF. V gene TRBV7-2 combines with J gene TRBJ2-5; TRBD2 matches 7 bases. With V trimmed by 0 bases and J by 0 bases, 1 base remained unmatched. The CDR3 length is 15 residues. Germline V gives CDR1 SGHTA, CDR2 FQGNSA.

There are many counts of this clonotype. The V gene is TRBV7-2, the J gene TRBJ1-1; D remains unclear. The CDR3 extends over 11 amino acids. V lost 1 base and J lost 10, with 7 bases in between. Germline CDR1 reads SGHTA; CDR2 reads FQGNSA. CDR3 protein: CASSLGGRAFF. CDR3 coding DNA: TGTGCCAGCAGCTTAGGTGGCAGAGCTTTCTTT.

V usage is TRBV29-1 and J usage is TRBJ2-7; D possibly matches TRBD1 or TRBD2 (5 bases each). Trimming took 8 bases from V and 0 from J, leaving 11 bases between them. Germline assignment: CDR1 SQVTM and CDR2 ANQGSEA. This CDR3 comprises 12 residues. This chain's CDR3 is CSLWDRSYEQYF. The CDR3 region has the DNA TGCAGCTTATGGGACCGCTCCTACGAGCAGTACTTC.

Of note for this clonotype: A read error is possible here, since a much larger clone lies one base away. The rearrangement joins TRBV4-3 to TRBJ2-5; 8 nucleotides match TRBD2. The CDR3 consists of 16 residues. From germline, CDR1 is LGHNA and CDR2 YSLEER. The CDR3 nucleotides read TGCACCAGCAGCCAAGTGGCGGGAGGAGGGAGAGAGACCCAGTACTTC. Translating gives CTSSQVAGGGRETQYF.

At least ten counts were recorded for this clonotype. The CDR3 spells CASSDRGMNSPLHF. The CDR3 region has the DNA TGTGCCAGCAGCGACAGGGGAATGAATTCACCCCTCCACTTT. This chain joins TRBV11-3 and TRBJ1-6; 8 bases are a match to TRBD1. Germline V lookup: CDR1 SGHNT, CDR2 YENEEA. V shed 5 bases, J shed 7 bases, and the junction held 4 bases outside the gene matches. This CDR3 is 14 amino acids long.

This clonotype was observed at least ten times. J is TRBJ1-1 and V is TRBV7-9, with unresolved D. There are 12 residues in the CDR3. Germline V gene sequence: CDR1 SEHNR, CDR2 FQNEAQ (reference sequence). Trimming shortened V by 4 bases and J by 8 bases, and 11 bases separated the two germline ends. The CDR3 DNA follows: TGTGCCAGCAGCTCCCTTCTACCCGAAGCTTTCTTT. Translated, it gives CASSSLLPEAFF.

The chain uses TRBV4-3 and TRBJ2-5; D is perhaps TRBD1 (6 bases). The length of the CDR3 is 16 residues. The ends were cut back, 0 bases at V and 2 bases at J, with 13 bases in the middle. Germline CDR1 and CDR2: LGHNA and YSLEER. The CDR3 region is CASSQDIPGQQETQYF. The CDR3 nucleotides are TGCGCCAGCAGCCAAGATATACCGGGACAACAAGAGACCCAGTACTTC.

This clonotype appeared a few times. A read error may produce the germline difference seen at one junction end. The chain recombines TRBV10-3 with TRBJ1-4, with 8 bases matching TRBD1. CDR1 ENHRY and CDR2 SYGVKD come from the germline V gene. The CDR3 contains 15 residues. CDR3 coding DNA: TGTGCCAGCAGTTCTCGACAGGGGTCAGGTGAAAAACTGTTTTTT. Its translation is CASSSRQGSGEKLFF.

Many counts were recorded for this clonotype. The CDR3 region is CASSASNTGELFF. The DNA for the CDR3 is TGTGCCAGCAGTGCCTCTAACACCGGGGAGCTGTTTTTT. The chain combines TRBV25-1 with TRBJ2-2, with no clear D. Trimming left V 4 bases short and J 2 bases short, with 5 bases between. This CDR3 is 13 amino acids long. Germline V gene data show CDR1 as MGHDK and CDR2 as SYGVNS.

The sample holds many counts of this clonotype. This chain uses TRBV20-1 with TRBJ2-2; D call uncertain. Germline lookup yields CDR1 DFQATT and CDR2 SNEGSKA (reference sequence). V lost 3 bases to trimming and J lost 3 bases, with 11 bases between them. CDR3 length: 14 residues. The CDR3 region has the DNA TGCAGTGCTAGGCCCCAGGCCGACACCGGGGAGCTGTTTTTT. This codes for CSARPQADTGELFF.

This chain uses TRBV25-1 with TRBJ1-6; D possibly corresponds to TRBD1 (6 bases). Deletions cut 8 bases from V and 5 bases from J, with 22 bases between. The germline V gene has CDR1 MGHDK and CDR2 SYGVNS. This CDR3 is 17 amino acids long. CDR3 bases: TGTGCCAGCCTCGATTCGGGGGCCGTATCGGATAATTCACCCCTCCACTTT. Translated, it gives CASLDSGAVSDNSPLHF. Complete variable domain (other parts from reference TRBV25-1 and TRBJ1-6): EADIYQTPRYLVIGTGKKITLECSQTMGHDKMYWYQQDPGMELHLIHYSYGVNSTEKGDLSSESTVSRIRTEHFPLTLESARPSHTSQYLCASLDSGAVSDNSPLHFGNGTRLTVT.

The table lists this clonotype with a few counts. The gene calls are TRBV5-1 and TRBJ1-1; TRBD1 matches at 8 bases. V lost 2 bases and J lost 4; bases outside the gene matches: 4. In germline, CDR1 is SGHRS, CDR2 YFSETQ. The CDR3 runs 14 residues. The CDR3 bases are TGCGCCAGCAGCTTTGGGACAGGAACCACTGAAGCTTTCTTT. It specifies CASSFGTGTTEAFF.

As to this clonotype: One junction end disagrees with the germline gene, perhaps due to a read error. This chain connects TRBV7-2 to TRBJ1-4, with D possibly matching TRBD1 (5 bases). The CDR3 is 15 residues long. Looked up from germline, CDR1 is SGHTA and CDR2 is FQGNSA. The CDR3 bases are TGTGCCAGCAGCCTGACCGGGGGTAGTTATGAAAAAGTGTTTTTT. As protein: CASSLTGGSYEKVFF.